A single sample gave rise to the 20 T cell receptor beta chains below, sequenced in a study of blood T cell repertoires in COVID-19. The method was immunoSEQ multiplex PCR; TCRdb's version includes in-frame clones alone and lacks a portion of them. The sample shows approximately 160,000 clones, roughly 82% of them seen only once. Sequencing was done on a sample of peripheral blood. Receptors were obtained from a woman between 45 and 65 years old in a cohort sampled during active or convalescent COVID-19.

This sequence joins TRBV18 and TRBJ1-5; possible D gene TRBD1, 5 bases. The ends were cut back, 3 bases at V and 2 bases at J, with 8 bases in the middle. The CDR3 covers 14 residues. The V gene's germline CDR1 is KGHSH and CDR2 LQKENI. CDR3 DNA: TGTGCCAGCTCACCGGACAACGGCAATCAGCCCCAGCATTTT. This encodes CASSPDNGNQPQHF.

V is TRBV1 and J is TRBJ2-4; the D call TRBD2 from the table was never checked on the DNA. TRBV1 is recorded as a pseudogene. The CDR3 extends over 18 amino acids. The CDR3 DNA is TGCACCAGCAGCCATGAGCGGGGGGGCGGGATAGCCAAAAACATTCAGTACTTC. Protein sequence: CTSSHERGGGIAKNIQYF.

The gene calls are TRBV5-6 and TRBJ1-1; D possibly corresponds to TRBD1 (5 bases). Germline-derived CDR1 and CDR2 are SGHDT and YYEEEE. The CDR3 covers 12 residues. V was pared by 5 bases and J by 9 bases, with 14 bases between. The CDR3 sequence is CASRLVGGKAFF. CDR3 DNA: TGTGCCAGCAGGCTCGTGGGGGGAAAAGCTTTCTTT.

The rearrangement links TRBV5-4 to TRBJ1-1, with D possibly TRBD1 on 5 matching bases. Per the germline V gene, CDR1 is SGHNT and CDR2 is YYREEE (reference sequence). The V gene lost 1 base and the J gene lost 9 bases, with 10 bases spanning the gap. This CDR3 region has 12 residues. As DNA, the CDR3 is TGTGCCAGCAGCTTGACGGACAAACAAGCTTTCTTT. Its translation: CASSLTDKQAFF.

The rearrangement joins TRBV7-4 to TRBJ1-1; perhaps TRBD1 as D (6 bases). In germline, CDR1 is SGHVT, CDR2 SQSDAQ. Trimming removed 1 base from V and 1 base from J, with 10 bases in between. The CDR3 consists of 15 residues. CDR3 bases: TGTGCCAGCAGCTTAGAGGGGGTCCGGAACACTGAAGCTTTCTTT. Protein: CASSLEGVRNTEAFF. Full variable domain (missing parts from reference TRBV7-4 and TRBJ1-1): GAGVSQSPRYKVAKRGRDVALRCDSISGHVTLYWYRQTLGQGSEVLTYSQSDAQRDKSGRPSGRFSAERPERSVSTLKIQRTEQGDSAVYLCASSLEGVRNTEAFFGQGTRLTVV.

The chain uses TRBV27 and TRBJ2-5; 9 bases are shared with TRBD2. The germline gives CDR1 MNHEY, CDR2 SMNVEV (reference sequence). This CDR3 has 16 residues. J was trimmed by 5 bases and V by 3 bases; bases with no gene match: 10. The CDR3 DNA reads TGTGCCAGCAGTTTCTCGGTGGTAGCGGGGGTGGAGACCCAGTACTTC. Its translation: CASSFSVVAGVETQYF.

The table lists this clone with a few counts. The chain couples TRBV30 to TRBJ2-3, with D possibly matching TRBD2 (5 bases). The germline gives CDR1 GTSNPN, CDR2 SVGIG (reference sequence). Trimming shortened V by 4 bases and J by 3 bases, and 14 bases separated the two germline ends. This CDR3 has 14 amino acids. This CDR3 reads CAWNGGRGTDTQYF. CDR3 DNA: TGTGCCTGGAATGGTGGTCGGGGTACAGATACGCAGTATTTT. The variable domain in full, completed from reference TRBV30 and TRBJ2-3, reads SQTIHQWPATLVQPVGSPLSLECTVEGTSNPNLYWYRQAAGRGLQLLFYSVGIGQISSEVPQNLSASRPQDRQFILSSKKLLLSDSGFYLCAWNGGRGTDTQYFGPGTRLTVL.

The chain carries TRBV9 and TRBJ1-1; D unresolved. The CDR3 spans 14 residues. Germline V CDR1 and CDR2: SGDLS, YYNGEE. With 3 bases removed from V and 6 bases from J, the gap between germline ends came to 15 bases. The DNA for the CDR3 is TGTGCCAGCAGCGCCCACCCCGCGGAGGCTGAAGCTTTCTTT. Protein sequence: CASSAHPAEAEAFF.

V is TRBV6-5 and J is TRBJ1-1, with D perhaps TRBD1 (6 bases). The CDR3 has 13 residues. The germline V gene encodes CDR1 MNHEY and CDR2 SVGAGI. V dropped 6 bases and J dropped 4 bases, with 12 bases sitting between them. The CDR3 DNA sequence: TGTGCCAGCAGGGTCGGCAGGGGCACTGAAGCTTTCTTT. It codes for CASRVGRGTEAFF.

V and J are TRBV6-5 and TRBJ2-7, with 10 bases identical to TRBD2. The V and J ends lost 8 bases and 10 bases, in that order; junction bases with no gene match: 11. CDR1 is MNHEY and CDR2 is SVGAGI in the germline V gene. The CDR3 extends over 13 amino acids. CDR3 DNA sequence: TGTGCCAGCGGCCTAGCGGGGGCATATTTACAGTACTTC. This encodes CASGLAGAYLQYF.

The chain has TRBV11-2 and TRBJ1-1; TRBD1 matches 7 bases. Per germline, CDR1 SGHAT and CDR2 FQNNGV. J was trimmed by 6 bases and V by 1 base; bases with no gene match: 5. CDR3 length equals 14 residues. CDR3 coding DNA: TGTGCCAGCAGCTTAGTCTGGGACAGCCCTGAAGCTTTCTTT. It yields the protein CASSLVWDSPEAFF.

The chain recombines TRBV1 with TRBJ1-5. TRBV1 is reported as a pseudogene. The CDR3 has 19 residues. The CDR3 is CTSSQGKDMRGGSNQPQHF. The CDR3 DNA is TGCACCAGCAGCCAAGGCAAGGACATGCGGGGCGGGAGCAATCAGCCCCAGCATTTT.

The chain couples TRBV9 to TRBJ1-6; D unresolved. Between the trimmed V and J ends, which lost 3 bases and 6 bases, there was a span of 7 bases. Germline loops: CDR1 SGDLS, CDR2 YYNGEE. This CDR3 has 13 amino acids. CDR3: CASSAEANSPLHF. CDR3 nucleotide sequence: TGTGCCAGCAGCGCGGAGGCTAATTCACCCCTCCACTTT.

This clone turned up a few times. The chain is built from TRBV10-2 and TRBJ2-4; TRBD1 matches 9 bases. This CDR3 contains 15 residues. Trimming cost V 8 bases and J 4 bases; bases outside gene matches: 9. In germline, CDR1 is WSHSY, CDR2 SAAADI. The DNA of the CDR3 is TGCGCCAGCGGGGGGACAGGGAGATCAAAAAACATTCAGTACTTC. This sequence encodes CASGGTGRSKNIQYF.

The chain links TRBV10-2 to TRBJ2-3; 9 bases are shared with TRBD1. Germline trimming cut 4 bases from V and 1 base from J; bases unmatched to any gene: 3. Germline V lookup: CDR1 WSHSY, CDR2 SAAADI. CDR3 length: 15 amino acids. The CDR3 DNA sequence: TGCGCCAGCAGTGCATGGACAGGGGGCACAGATACGCAGTATTTT. Protein product: CASSAWTGGTDTQYF.

This clone was seen only a few times. J is TRBJ1-1 and V is TRBV29-1, with D perhaps TRBD1 (6 bases). The CDR3 length is 11 residues. CDR1 and CDR2 from the germline V gene are SQVTM and ANQGSEA. The V end was cut by 5 bases, the J end by 8 bases, with 12 bases between. CDR3 region: CSVIRGLEAFF. In DNA form, the CDR3 reads TGCAGCGTTATCAGGGGTTTGGAAGCTTTCTTT.

A single count supports this clone. This chain joins TRBV5-1 and TRBJ2-1; tentatively, D is TRBD1 (6 bases). Trimming stripped 5 bases from V and 9 bases from J, with 12 bases between. This CDR3 is built from 12 residues. The V gene's germline CDR1 is SGHRS and CDR2 YFSETQ. The CDR3 sequence: CASRTTGFEQFF. CDR3 sequence (DNA): TGCGCCAGCAGAACTACAGGGTTTGAGCAGTTCTTC.

V is TRBV6-4 and J is TRBJ2-3, with TRBD2 matching 10 bases. V was pared by 2 bases and J by 1 base, with 3 bases of the junction left unmatched. In germline, CDR1 is MRHNA, CDR2 SNTAGT. This CDR3 has 16 residues. The CDR3 bases are TGTGCCAGCAGTGACGGTACTAGCGGGGGCACAGATACGCAGTATTTT. This translates into CASSDGTSGGTDTQYF.

A remark on this clone: The sample has other DNA sequences that encode this CDR3 too. The V call is TRBV6-5, the J call TRBJ2-3; maybe TRBD2 (6 bases). The CDR3 is 15 amino acids. V lost 3 bases and J 3 bases, leaving 13 bases between the germline ends. Germline V gene sequence: CDR1 MNHEY, CDR2 SVGAGI. As DNA, the CDR3 is TGTGCCAGCAGTTATGAAGCGCGGGGAACAGATACGCAGTATTTT. Its protein product is CASSYEARGTDTQYF.

The J gene is TRBJ1-2, the V gene TRBV7-9; the match to TRBD1 covers 8 bases. V lost 6 bases to trimming and J lost 8 bases; unmatched junction nucleotides: 8. CDR3 size: 13 residues. Germline CDR1 reads SEHNR; CDR2 reads FQNEAQ (reference sequence). In nucleotides, the CDR3 is TGTGCCAGCAGTAGAGGACAGGGAGACGGCTACACCTTC. Encoded protein: CASSRGQGDGYTF.